A selection of T cell receptor beta chains follows, all from one sample in a study of OX40 agonist ivuxolimab in advanced cancers. Sequenced by immunoSEQ multiplex PCR; TCRdb stores in-frame clones only, minus some. In the table there are 65,000 to 95,000 clones, 90% to 95% of which are singletons. Source: CD4+ or CD8+ T cells sorted from blood, taken in a trial of the OX40 agonist ivuxolimab. The receptors derive from an adult with an advanced solid tumor such as melanoma, head and neck, liver or kidney cancer. The CDR3 runs from the conserved cysteine through the conserved F or W. D genes are given only for firm matches. Clone size is given for some rows only: seen once, a few or many times, or a class if the clone is expanded.

CDR3: CASRMETKANYGYTF; DNA: TGCGCCAGCAGGATGGAAACAAAAGCTAACTATGGCTACACCTTC; D: .; V: TRBV5-1; J: TRBJ1-2; size: few
CDR3: CASSATGNSNQPQHF; DNA: TGTGCCAGCAGTGCGACAGGTAATAGCAATCAGCCCCAGCATTTT; D: .; V: TRBV6-5; J: TRBJ1-5; size: .
CDR3: CASSLRTDTQYF; DNA: TGTGCCAGCAGCTTGCGCACAGATACGCAGTATTTT; D: .; V: TRBV7-6; J: TRBJ2-3; size: .
CDR3: CASSFRHQETQYF; DNA: TGTGCCAGCAGTTTTCGTCACCAAGAGACCCAGTACTTC; D: .; V: TRBV28; J: TRBJ2-5; size: .
CDR3: CASSIRAGQQETQYF; DNA: TGTGCCAGTAGTATTAGAGCGGGGCAACAAGAGACCCAGTACTTC; D: TRBD2; V: TRBV19; J: TRBJ2-5; size: .
CDR3: CASSATRGDSSTYEQYF; DNA: TGTGCCAGCAGCGCAACCCGGGGGGACAGTAGTACCTACGAGCAGTACTTC; D: .; V: TRBV9; J: TRBJ2-7; size: .
CDR3: CASSLAGQTGNNEQFF; DNA: TGTGCCAGCAGCTTAGCAGGGCAGACAGGGAACAATGAGCAGTTCTTC; D: TRBD1; V: TRBV7-2; J: TRBJ2-1; size: once
CDR3: CASSQGQFYGYTF; DNA: TGTGCCAGTAGCCAGGGACAGTTCTATGGCTACACCTTC; D: TRBD1; V: TRBV19; J: TRBJ1-2; size: few
CDR3: CASSKTSGRVEQFF; DNA: TGTGCCAGCAGTAAGACTAGCGGGAGGGTTGAGCAGTTCTTC; D: TRBD2; V: TRBV28; J: TRBJ2-1; size: few
CDR3: CASSLGQGHSYGYTF; DNA: TGTGCCAGCAGCTTAGGCCAGGGGCATAGCTATGGCTACACCTTC; D: .; V: TRBV13; J: TRBJ1-2; size: .
CDR3: CASSPSAASYEQYF; DNA: TGCGCCAGCAGCCCCTCGGCAGCCTCCTACGAGCAGTACTTC; D: .; V: TRBV5-1; J: TRBJ2-7; size: once
CDR3: CASSTGGAGLGDTQYF; DNA: TGTGCCAGTAGTACGGGCGGAGCGGGATTGGGAGATACGCAGTATTTT; D: TRBD2; V: TRBV19; J: TRBJ2-3; size: .
CDR3: CASSVTGVGELFF; DNA: TGTGCCAGCAGTGTCACAGGGGTCGGGGAGCTGTTTTTT; D: TRBD1; V: TRBV6-1; J: TRBJ2-2; size: .
CDR3: CASAVNNEKLFF; DNA: TGTGCCAGCGCAGTCAACAATGAAAAACTGTTTTTT; D: .; V: TRBV28; J: TRBJ1-4; size: .
CDR3: CASSRGQGIPPLHF; DNA: TGTGCCAGCAGCCGGGGACAGGGGATACCACCCCTCCACTTT; D: TRBD1; V: TRBV7-9; J: TRBJ1-6; size: .
CDR3: CAWSPAGWMNTEAFF; DNA: TGTGCCTGGAGTCCAGCTGGGTGGATGAACACTGAAGCTTTCTTT; D: .; V: TRBV30; J: TRBJ1-1; size: few
CDR3: CASSLDPQFTEAFF; DNA: TGTGCCAGCAGCTTAGATCCCCAGTTCACTGAAGCTTTCTTT; D: .; V: TRBV11-2; J: TRBJ1-1; size: .
CDR3: CASSQVAAGGTDTQYF; DNA: TGTGCCAGCAGCCAAGTGGCCGCAGGAGGCACAGATACGCAGTATTTT; D: .; V: TRBV4-2; J: TRBJ2-3; size: .
CDR3: CASSLDGVRGYTF; DNA: TGCGCCAGCAGCTTGGACGGAGTCAGGGGCTACACCTTC; D: .; V: TRBV5-1; J: TRBJ1-2; size: few
CDR3: CASSSGQGDNEQFF; DNA: TGCGCCAGCAGCTCAGGACAGGGGGACAATGAGCAGTTCTTC; D: TRBD1; V: TRBV5-1; J: TRBJ2-1; size: .
CDR3: CASSLGRNYEQYF; DNA: TGTGCCAGCAGCTTGGGTCGGAACTACGAGCAGTACTTC; D: .; V: TRBV5-5; J: TRBJ2-7; size: .
CDR3: CASSEAYEQYF; DNA: TGTGCCAGCAGTGAAGCCTACGAGCAGTACTTC; D: .; V: TRBV2; J: TRBJ2-7; size: .
CDR3: CAWSVNRGHLNTEAFF; DNA: TGTGCCTGGAGTGTAAATAGGGGGCACCTGAACACTGAAGCTTTCTTT; D: TRBD1; V: TRBV30; J: TRBJ1-1; size: .
CDR3: CASNGAGREQFF; DNA: TGTGCCAGTAACGGGGCGGGGAGGGAGCAGTTCTTC; D: .; V: TRBV19; J: TRBJ2-1; size: few
CDR3: CASSLRRELTQYF; DNA: TGTGCCAGCAGCTTACGGCGGGAGCTTACGCAGTATTTT; D: TRBD2; V: TRBV7-2; J: TRBJ2-3; size: .
CDR3: CASSLESGAFRAYEQYF; DNA: TGCGCCAGCAGCTTGGAATCGGGGGCCTTCAGGGCCTACGAGCAGTACTTC; D: .; V: TRBV5-1; J: TRBJ2-7; size: .
CDR3: CASSKGQGYGYTF; DNA: TGTGCCAGCAGCAAAGGACAGGGATATGGCTACACCTTC; D: TRBD1; V: TRBV7-2; J: TRBJ1-2; size: .
CDR3: CASSFAPNTGELFF; DNA: TGTGCCAGCAGTTTCGCACCGAACACCGGGGAGCTGTTTTTT; D: .; V: TRBV27; J: TRBJ2-2; size: .
CDR3: CAISDRSQRKSEAFF; DNA: TGTGCCATCAGTGACCGCTCACAACGAAAGTCTGAAGCTTTCTTT; D: .; V: TRBV10-3; J: TRBJ1-1; size: .
CDR3: CASTGLAGSYEQYF; DNA: TGTGCCAGCACAGGACTAGCGGGATCCTACGAGCAGTACTTC; D: TRBD2; V: TRBV11-2; J: TRBJ2-7; size: .
CDR3: CASSYGLTYEQYF; DNA: TGTGCCAGCAGTTATGGGTTAACCTACGAGCAGTACTTC; D: .; V: TRBV6-6; J: TRBJ2-7; size: .
CDR3: CASSLVRWGNTEAFF; DNA: TGTGCCAGCAGCCTTGTGAGGTGGGGGAACACTGAAGCTTTCTTT; D: .; V: TRBV11-2; J: TRBJ1-1; size: many
CDR3: CASSLATGTDEQYF; DNA: TGTGCCAGCAGCTTAGCTACAGGAACCGACGAGCAGTACTTC; D: .; V: TRBV7-6; J: TRBJ2-7; size: .
CDR3: CARVTTGGASGNTIYF; DNA: TGTGCCAGAGTTACAACGGGCGGAGCCTCTGGAAACACCATATATTTT; D: .; V: TRBV21-1; J: TRBJ1-3; size: .
CDR3: CASSSGGAGEKLFF; DNA: TGTGCCAGCAGTTCAGGGGGCGCGGGTGAAAAACTGTTTTTT; D: TRBD1; V: TRBV6-5; J: TRBJ1-4; size: .
CDR3: CASSPSAHEQYF; DNA: TGTGCCAGCTCACCCTCCGCCCACGAGCAGTACTTC; D: .; V: TRBV18; J: TRBJ2-7; size: .
CDR3: CASTRGTISYNEQFF; DNA: TGTGCCAGCACCAGGGGTACAATCTCCTACAATGAGCAGTTCTTC; D: .; V: TRBV7-8; J: TRBJ2-1; size: once
CDR3: CAISRDRGAEAFF; DNA: TGTGCCATCAGTCGGGACAGGGGGGCTGAAGCTTTCTTT; D: TRBD1; V: TRBV10-3; J: TRBJ1-1; size: .
CDR3: CSVDRVETQYF; DNA: TGCAGCGTTGACAGGGTTGAGACCCAGTACTTC; D: .; V: TRBV29-1; J: TRBJ2-5; size: once
CDR3: CASKSRQGPGYTF; DNA: TGTGCCAGTAAGAGCAGGCAGGGGCCTGGCTACACCTTC; D: .; V: TRBV19; J: TRBJ1-2; size: .
CDR3: CASSIGVEQFF; DNA: TGCGCCAGCAGCATAGGAGTTGAGCAGTTCTTC; D: .; V: TRBV5-1; J: TRBJ2-1; size: .
CDR3: CASSWDLATYNEQFF; DNA: TGTGCCAGCAGCTGGGACCTAGCGACATACAATGAGCAGTTCTTC; D: .; V: TRBV5-5; J: TRBJ2-1; size: .
CDR3: CASSTGRTWAPNYEQYF; DNA: TGTGCCAGCAGCACGGGCCGAACATGGGCACCTAACTACGAGCAGTACTTC; D: .; V: TRBV5-6; J: TRBJ2-7; size: once
CDR3: CASRGAGGSGEQFF; DNA: TGTGCCAGCAGGGGAGCGGGAGGGAGTGGTGAGCAGTTCTTC; D: TRBD2; V: TRBV6-5; J: TRBJ2-1; size: .
CDR3: CASSQGGLAGALEQYF; DNA: TGTGCCAGCAGCCAAGGGGGACTAGCGGGAGCCCTCGAGCAGTACTTC; D: TRBD2; V: TRBV7-2; J: TRBJ2-7; size: .
CDR3: CASSLAGLGYEQYF; DNA: TGTGCCAGCAGTTTGGCGGGTTTAGGGTACGAGCAGTACTTC; D: .; V: TRBV28; J: TRBJ2-7; size: .
CDR3: CASSAGQGISYEQYF; DNA: TGTGCCAGCTCAGCGGGACAGGGAATCTCCTACGAGCAGTACTTC; D: TRBD1; V: TRBV18; J: TRBJ2-7; size: .
CDR3: CASSLASGSYEQYF; DNA: TGTGCCAGCAGCTTAGCTAGCGGGAGTTACGAGCAGTACTTC; D: TRBD2; V: TRBV7-3; J: TRBJ2-7; size: .